These T cell receptor beta chains were read from a single sample in a study of control samples from healthy donors and cancer patients. Profiled with immunoSEQ multiplex PCR; TCRdb holds only in-frame clones, not every one. The table lists 100,000 to 150,000 clones, over 75% of them singletons. Sequencing was carried out using blood. These receptors originate from a man younger than 35 in good health. CDR3s include the opening cysteine and the closing phenylalanine or tryptophan. Not every row has a clone size; where given, it reads once, few, many or a size class.

>TRBV5-3|TRBJ2-5|NA
CARSGRLAGGAETQYF
>TRBV7-2|TRBJ2-6|NA
CASSFKSGSGANVLTF
>TRBV19|TRBJ1-6|NA
CASSTSTGRGGDSPLHF
>TRBV10-3|TRBJ1-1|NA
CAISAGSLNTEAFF
>TRBV5-1|TRBJ2-7|NA
CASSPPGRTYEQYF
>TRBV3-1/TRBV3-2|TRBJ1-1|NA
CASSPNTGNTEAFF
>TRBV29-1|TRBJ2-1|NA
CSVDTIQGQNEQFF
>TRBV27|TRBJ1-1|NA
CASSKTRGLDTEAFF
>TRBV7-9|TRBJ2-7|NA
CASTGISVTGEQYF
>TRBV29-1|TRBJ2-7|NA
CSVSIPTSGVSYEQYF
>TRBV5-1|TRBJ2-3|NA
CASSPHRGPYTDTQYF
>TRBV5-8|TRBJ1-2|few
CASNGQGNFYGYTF
>TRBV5-4|TRBJ2-5|NA
CASTNFPETQYF
>TRBV21-1|TRBJ1-6|NA
CASSKALLQFWGSYNSPLHF
>TRBV5-6|TRBJ2-3|NA
CASSLDLHGTDTQYF
>TRBV25-1|TRBJ1-5|NA
CASSEGRSNQPQHF
>TRBV7-3|TRBJ2-1|NA
CASSLTGTYNEQFF
>TRBV3-1/TRBV3-2|TRBJ2-7|NA
CASSYGTKSYEQYF
>TRBV15|TRBJ1-1|NA
CATSREQGLTEAFF
>TRBV4-1|TRBJ2-7|NA
CASSQRTGAPYEQYF
>TRBV5-1|TRBJ1-3|NA
CASSFGPAFSSGNTIYF
>TRBV9|TRBJ1-6|NA
CASSVVSSVNSPLHF
>TRBV18|TRBJ2-3|once
CASSPRSRDYSPSTDTQYF
>TRBV5-1|TRBJ2-1|NA
CASSLSGAGNEQFF
>TRBV19|TRBJ2-6|NA
CASIPGRSSGANVLTF
>TRBV7-2|TRBJ1-4|NA
CASSLGTLGQVNEKLFF
>TRBV5-1|TRBJ2-5|NA
CASSPGTEREQTQYF
>TRBV6-2/TRBV6-3|TRBJ2-5|NA
CASSKPGLAGEETQYF
>TRBV7-6|TRBJ2-3|NA
CASSLGHLDTQYF
>TRBV10-1|TRBJ1-6|NA
CASSQDRAGSPLHF
>TRBV24-1|TRBJ2-1|NA
CATSDPPGSPRGEQFF
>TRBV4-3|TRBJ1-1|NA
CASSQELARTEAFF
>TRBV29-1|TRBJ2-1|once
CSVLSGEIYNEQFF